This TCR beta chain was obtained from a study of tumor-infiltrating lymphocytes in oesophageal squamous cell carcinoma. This clonotype counts as large. TCRdb analysed the PCR reads with MiXCR anew, one entry per CDR3 protein. The table has about 17,000 distinct CDR3 sequences, about 42% seen once; the top ten hold roughly a sixth. V was clipped by 3 bases and J by 9 bases, with 18 bases between them. Germline V gives CDR1 SGHTA, CDR2 FQGNSA. The CDR3 contains 15 residues. The rearrangement links TRBV7-2 to TRBJ2-1, with D perhaps matching TRBD1 or TRBD2 (5 bases each). The receptor comes from a female donor with esophageal squamous cell carcinoma. Sequencing was done on a sample of normal esophageal tissue next to the tumor. CDR3 DNA sequence: TGTGCCAGCAGCTTCCCGGGACGAGCTGGCGGTGAGCAGTTCTTC. It specifies CASSFPGRAGGEQFF.